This T cell receptor beta chain was sequenced in a study of blood T cell repertoires in COVID-19. Study at large: Whether acute or convalescent, the COVID-19 samples came from the United States, Italy and Spain. PBMCs, B-cell-depleted T cells, or T cells were the source of the cDNA or gDNA that made up the material.

Methods used by the authors: Reference gene primer amplification gave nucleated cell count estimates. Method: immunoSEQ multiplex PCR; TCRdb's copy keeps in-frame clones and lacks some. V and J calls and clone size follow that table, whereas D and trimming were derived from the DNA. Of around 170,000 clones listed, roughly nine tenths are singletons. CDR3 length equals 13 residues. Trimming left V 7 bases short and J 4 bases short, with 9 bases between. The germline V gene has CDR1 KGHDR and CDR2 SFDVKD. The receptor comes from a man aged 60 to 75 with acute or convalescent COVID-19. The genes are TRBV24-1 and TRBJ2-2; tentatively, D is TRBD1 (6 bases). The sample was peripheral blood. The CDR3 nucleotides are TGTGCCACCAGGCCCAGGGGCACCGGGGAGCTGTTTTTT. It specifies CATRPRGTGELFF.